The entry that follows covers one T cell receptor beta chain sequence. Its target is not known. This sample is drawn from a study of beta chain features in type 1 diabetes. General study results and limits: Unsettled here was the matter of whether HLA type influences TCRB rearrangement. TCRB CDR3s were moderately but significantly shorter in Type 1 diabetes patients in all four CD4+ subsets. When VDJ junctions were examined, type 1 diabetes patients showed fewer insertions and more deletions. Compared to healthy donors, patients appeared to have naive, central memory and Treg TCRB repertoires that were more alike.

The V gene's germline CDR1 is SGHTA and CDR2 FQGTGA. The CDR3 is made up of 15 amino acids. Trimming stripped 3 bases from V and 6 bases from J, with 12 bases between. Expressed TCRB transcripts were sequenced after all isolated RNA was converted to cDNA. Generated by immunoSEQ multiplex PCR, the TCRdb table keeps only in-frame clones and is missing some. The table includes roughly 700,000 clones, 13% detected once. This TCR was sampled from a man younger than 30 with type 1 diabetes. The sample was naive CD4+ T cells from blood. The chain employs TRBV7-3 and TRBJ1-6; possible D gene TRBD1, 5 bases. The DNA of the CDR3 is TGTGCCAGCAGCTTGGCGGGGAGGGGTAATTCACCCCTCCACTTT. Its protein product is CASSLAGRGNSPLHF. Filled out from reference TRBV7-3 and TRBJ1-6, the complete variable domain reads GAGVSQTPSNKVTEKGKYVELRCDPISGHTALYWYRQSLGQGPEFLIYFQGTGAADDSGLPNDRFFAVRPEGSVSTLKIQRTERGDSAVYLCASSLAGRGNSPLHFGNGTRLTVT.